This entry describes one T cell receptor (beta chain). Its antigen is still unknown. These data come from a study of cytomegalovirus exposure and HLA in healthy donors. Study-level background: Out of 150 million to 200 million T cells, an earlier analysis found over 100 million unique TCR beta sequences in total. Notes on the study in general: An analysis that was carried out later associated approximately 17,000 TCR beta sequences with HLA alleles at 0.05 false discovery rate. Previously analyzed data showed that most TCR beta V segments were productive at a frequency of about 87% or about 30%. Some V segments, TRBV6-2 and TRBV6-3 among them, were indistinguishable and were therefore excluded.

The CDR3 loop spans 11 amino acids. CDR1 MNHEY and CDR2 SVGAGI come from the germline V gene. V lost 6 bases, J lost 10 bases, and 12 bases lay in between. PCR amplification relied on 60 Vbeta primers (plus 13 Jbeta primers). Assay used: immunoSEQ multiplex PCR; TCRdb lists only in-frame clones, some missing. The table lists tens of thousands of clones. The receptor's source is a female donor in good health and CMV-seronegative. Material for sequencing was PBMCs. The chain carries TRBV6-5 and TRBJ1-1, with D possibly TRBD1 on 5 matching bases. DNA for the CDR3: TGTGCCAGCAGCCCCGGGCAGGGAGCTTTCTTT. It codes for CASSPGQGAFF.